The clone carrying this T cell receptor (beta chain) appeared many times. Trimming left V 5 bases short and J 7 bases short, with 6 bases between. This CDR3 region has 10 residues. The germline gives CDR1 SEHNR, CDR2 FQNEAQ (reference sequence). The genomic DNA TCR beta CDR3 region underwent two rounds of multiplex PCR. Primers (each specific to one TRBV or TRBJ gene) were used in first-round PCR. MiXCR was run by TCRdb on the multiplex PCR reads, yielding one entry per CDR3 protein. The sample lists nearly 25,000 distinct CDR3 sequences, approximately 35% occurring once. The sample belongs to a study of prognosis after radiotherapy for stage I lung cancer.

The source material was PBMCs, sampled before or after stereotactic body radiation therapy (not recorded which). The receptor was isolated from a donor aged 50 or older with non-small cell lung cancer. The gene calls are TRBV7-9 and TRBJ2-7; D gene uncertain. The DNA for the CDR3 is TGTGCCAGCAGCGCCGGGGAGCAGTACTTC. It specifies CASSAGEQYF.